A selection of T cell receptor beta chains follows, all from one sample in a study of blood T cell repertoires in COVID-19. Profiled with immunoSEQ multiplex PCR; TCRdb holds only in-frame clones, not every one. Of about 34,000 clones listed, roughly 75% were seen once; the top ten hold about 14%. Sequencing input: peripheral blood. The receptor source for this set is a man of 80 years or more with active or convalescent COVID-19. Each CDR3 is given with its conserved first and last residue. The D gene is left open where the match is weak. Expanded clones are given a class, and other clones once, few, many or no size at all.

size	V	D	J	DNA	CDR3
hyperexpanded	TRBV27	.	TRBJ2-7	TGTGCCAGCAGCCCCACGGCGGCCGGCGAGCAGTACTTC	CASSPTAAGEQYF
.	TRBV6-1	TRBD1	TRBJ2-7	TGTGCCAGCAGTGAAAGGGCCGGGACAGAGGGATACGAGCAGTACTTC	CASSERAGTEGYEQYF
.	TRBV29-1	.	TRBJ2-5	TGCAGCGTTGTAGCCCCTGATAGGGAGACCCAGTACTTC	CSVVAPDRETQYF
.	TRBV3-1/TRBV3-2	.	TRBJ1-2	TGTGCCAGCAGCCAAACCGGGTCCCACTATGGCTACACCTTC	CASSQTGSHYGYTF
few	TRBV18	.	TRBJ1-1	TGTGCCAGCTCACCTACCCGGACAGCAAACACTGAAGCTTTCTTT	CASSPTRTANTEAFF
.	TRBV11-3	.	TRBJ2-2	TGTGCCAGCAGCTTAACCCAGGGGCGTAGCACCGGGGAGCTGTTTTTT	CASSLTQGRSTGELFF
.	TRBV19	TRBD2	TRBJ2-2	TGTGCCAGTAGTAACAGACTAGCGGGAGTCGTAACCGGGGAGCTGTTTTTT	CASSNRLAGVVTGELFF
few	TRBV6-5	TRBD1	TRBJ2-7	TGTGCCAGCCAGACACCAGGACAGGGGACTGAGCAGTACTTC	CASQTPGQGTEQYF
.	TRBV19	TRBD2	TRBJ2-1	TGTGCCAGTAGTATGAACGGGAGGGCGGATGAGCAGTTCTTC	CASSMNGRADEQFF
.	TRBV5-6	TRBD1	TRBJ1-1	TGTGCCAGCAGCTTCCCCGGGACAGCGACTGATGAAGCTTTCTTT	CASSFPGTATDEAFF
few	TRBV5-1	.	TRBJ2-2	TGCGCCAGCAGCTTGACGCCCCCGGGACAGAACACCGGGGAGCTGTTTTTT	CASSLTPPGQNTGELFF
.	TRBV7-6	.	TRBJ2-2	TGTGCCAGCAGCCCTACCGGGACTGAAACCGGGGAGCTGTTTTTT	CASSPTGTETGELFF
.	TRBV28	TRBD1	TRBJ2-7	TGTGCCACCTGGGGACAGGTCTCCTACGAGCAGTACTTC	CATWGQVSYEQYF
.	TRBV5-4	.	TRBJ2-7	TGTGCCAGCAGCTTGGGGGCAGGGGTTAATTACGAGCAGTACTTC	CASSLGAGVNYEQYF
.	TRBV7-7	.	TRBJ2-3	TGTGCCAGCAGCTTAGGGGGGACTCTGACAGATACGCAGTATTTT	CASSLGGTLTDTQYF
.	TRBV21-1	.	TRBJ2-3	TGTGCCAGCACCAAAGGCGTAGCGGACTGCACAGATACGCAGTATTTT	CASTKGVADCTDTQYF
few	TRBV27	TRBD1	TRBJ2-7	TGTGCCAGCAGCCGGGACAGGGGGCCCTACGAGCAGTACTTC	CASSRDRGPYEQYF
.	TRBV9	TRBD2	TRBJ2-2	TGTGCATCGGGTAGCGGGAACTCGAACACCGGGGAGCTGTTTTTT	CASGSGNSNTGELFF
.	TRBV5-1	.	TRBJ2-1	TGCGCCAGCAGCTTGTGGGCAGAAGCCTACAATGAGCAGTTCTTC	CASSLWAEAYNEQFF
.	TRBV6-2/TRBV6-3	TRBD2	TRBJ2-7	TGTGCCAGCAGTCGGCGGGAGTATGAGCAGTACTTC	CASSRREYEQYF
.	TRBV27	TRBD2	TRBJ2-7	TGTGCCACCTCCCGTGGAGCGGGAGGCTACGAGCAGTACTTC	CATSRGAGGYEQYF
few	TRBV5-1	TRBD2	TRBJ2-2	TGCGCCAGCAAAACCGCGGGGGGCTTGGCCGGGGAGCTGTTTTTT	CASKTAGGLAGELFF
.	TRBV5-5	.	TRBJ1-4	TGTGCCAGCAGCTTACAGGGCCTAGCTAATGAAAAACTGTTTTTT	CASSLQGLANEKLFF
.	TRBV12-5	.	TRBJ1-5	TGTGCTAGTGGAACATCCACAGGGTCGAGTCAGCCCCAGCATTTT	CASGTSTGSSQPQHF
once	TRBV21-1	.	TRBJ1-5	TGTGCCAGCAGCACAATGACAGGGGACAATCAGCCCCAGCATTTT	CASSTMTGDNQPQHF
few	TRBV28	TRBD2	TRBJ2-4	TGTGCCAGCAGTTTCTCTCTCCCACTAGCGGGCCAAAACATTCAGTACTTC	CASSFSLPLAGQNIQYF
.	TRBV6-4	.	TRBJ2-2	TGTGCCAGCAGTGTGGAGTCGTCCACCGGGGAGCTGTTTTTT	CASSVESSTGELFF
.	TRBV30	.	TRBJ1-5	TGTGCCTGGAGTCTGGACAGTAGCAATCAGCCCCAGCATTTT	CAWSLDSSNQPQHF
.	TRBV15	.	TRBJ1-5	TGTGCCACCAGCAGAGGCCGACAGGGCAATCAGCCCCAGCATTTT	CATSRGRQGNQPQHF
.	TRBV15	.	TRBJ2-2	TGTGCCACCAGCAGAGAACTGCAGAACACCGGGGAGCTGTTTTTT	CATSRELQNTGELFF
medium-sized	TRBV4-3	.	TRBJ2-7	TGCGCCAGCAGCCAAGTGGGCAAGTCCTACGAGCAGTACTTC	CASSQVGKSYEQYF
.	TRBV12-3/TRBV12-4	TRBD1	TRBJ1-1	TGTGCCAGCAGTCGCCGGGAGGGGGCTTTAGCTTTCTTT	CASSRREGALAFF
.	TRBV6-5	.	TRBJ2-4	TGTGCCAGCAGTACGACTGGCGGTGTTCAGTACTTC	CASSTTGGVQYF
.	TRBV3-1/TRBV3-2	.	TRBJ2-1	TGTGCCAGCAGCCCCGCGGAAGTAGGAGGTGAGCAGTTCTTC	CASSPAEVGGEQFF
.	TRBV11-1	.	TRBJ2-1	TGTGCCAGCAGCTTCCAGGTGGGGCACAATGGTGAGCAGTTCTTC	CASSFQVGHNGEQFF
.	TRBV7-3	.	TRBJ2-6	TGTGCCAGCAGCTTAGCGGGGTCTGGGGCCAACGTCCTGACTTTC	CASSLAGSGANVLTF
.	TRBV28	.	TRBJ2-6	TGTGCCAGCAGTCAGCCGGGGATCATATCTGGGGCCAACGTCCTGACTTTC	CASSQPGIISGANVLTF
few	TRBV7-9	.	TRBJ2-7	TGTGCCAGCAGCTTTAACCAGAATCCCTACGAGCAGTACTTC	CASSFNQNPYEQYF
.	TRBV6-5	.	TRBJ2-7	TGTGCCAGCAGACGGGACAACACCTACGAGCAGTACTTC	CASRRDNTYEQYF
.	TRBV28	.	TRBJ2-7	TGTGCCAGCAGTTTAGGTGGGGACAAAGCCTACGAGCAGTACTTC	CASSLGGDKAYEQYF
.	TRBV28	TRBD1	TRBJ2-3	TGTGCCACCGGGACAGGGAGGCGTACGCAGTATTTT	CATGTGRRTQYF